This T cell receptor beta chain was found in a study of T cell responses to AZD1222 COVID-19 vaccine. Findings and limits, study-wide: Sampled repertoires all dated from after the peak T cell response. After two AZD1222 doses, spike-specific TCR breadth and depth rose versus day 0. Vaccine-associated CD4 TCRs ranged over spike, dominating at 160-218 and 743-854. Most donors were white British and more were female, and clonal diversity was possibly underestimated.

This CDR3 region has 15 residues. V lost 5 bases and J lost 3; bases outside the gene matches: 8. Per the germline V gene, CDR1 is LNHDA and CDR2 is SQIVND (reference sequence). The count of this clone is one. Its target is unknown. Assay used: immunoSEQ multiplex PCR; TCRdb lists only in-frame clones, some missing. The table lists around 74,000 clones, roughly nine tenths of them singletons. The chain carries TRBV19 and TRBJ2-7; 9 nucleotides agree with TRBD1. The specimen was peripheral blood, collected on day 0 of MenACWY control vaccination. The sequence came from an adult in good health. The CDR3 DNA sequence: TGTGCCAGTAGTCCCACCGCGACAGGGGGCTACGAGCAGTACTTC. Amino acid sequence: CASSPTATGGYEQYF.